This TCR beta chain is drawn from a study of molecular identifiers for immune sequencing clone quantification. This clonotype has a handful of counts. The CDR3 contains 16 residues. J was trimmed by 2 bases and V by 6 bases; bases with no gene match: 7. Germline CDR1 is LNHDA and CDR2 is SQIVND (reference sequence). Bulk TCR libraries used previously described methods and listed TCR primers. TCRdb reprocessed the PCR reads via MiXCR and lists one record per CDR3 protein. The repertoire has a few hundred thousand distinct CDR3 sequences, 25% of them found once; the top ten carry 0.7% to 0.9%. Naive CD8 sequencing libraries were generated from roughly 20,000 to 1,000,000 sorted cells, with 10%, 30% or 50% RNA as input.

The receptor was isolated from a human donor in good health. Some libraries in this study had Jurkat cell RNA spiked in. The sequenced sample was naive CD8+ T cells from blood, with Jurkat cell RNA spiked in. Subset noted: FACS-sorted CD8+CD4-CCR7+CD45RA+ naive T cells. The chain joins TRBV19 to TRBJ2-7, with 13 bases identical to TRBD2. The CDR3, as DNA: TGTGCCAGTAGCCCAAGACTAGCGGGGGGCGCCTACGAGCAGTACTTC. This sequence encodes CASSPRLAGGAYEQYF.